This T cell receptor beta chain was found in a study of blood T cell repertoires in COVID-19 (dated by TCRdb to 2019 to 2021). Regarding the research as a whole: The collaborator samples originated in the United States, Italy and Spain and spanned the acute and convalescent phases of COVID-19. HLA class I and class II types, where available, came from metadata supplied by the sample provider rather than from assay-based typing. Deeply sampled blood TCRbeta repertoires from subjects exposed to, actively infected with, or recovered from COVID-19 were included in the dataset. The material from the prospective study consisted of cDNA or gDNA derived from T cells, B-cell-depleted T cells, or PBMCs. Samples were obtained from the ongoing ImmuneRACE study (first 160 participants) and from 1,254 subjects provided by 6 global collaborators. A freely available public database, intended as a resource for researchers studying the immune response to SARS-CoV-2, is where the repertoires were released. Sample metadata almost always included a de-identified subject ID, COVID-19 status, age in years and sex. The paper as a whole reports these results and caveats: The amount of clinical and demographic metadata varied by source and participant and was provided uncurated.

Whole blood was collected in K2EDTA tubes by collaborating institutions according to the institutions' own protocols. For TCRbeta analysis, collaborator samples were shipped as frozen whole blood, as isolated PBMCs, or as DNA extracted from either sample type. The immunoSEQ Assay, a bias-controlled multiplex PCR, was used to amplify TCRbeta CDR3 regions from genomic DNA. The paper's data handling went like this. The number of nucleated cells in each sample was estimated by amplification of reference gene primers within the assay. To quantify the absolute abundance of each unique TCRbeta CDR3 rearrangement, sequence reads were collapsed and filtered. For each sample, productive Simpson clonality was calculated as the square root of Simpson's diversity index over productive rearrangements. Entries here come from immuneACCESS through TCRdb and include only in-frame sequences with V and J called. Some clones fail to appear in such tables; in the studies checked, an unresolved V gene covers under half of the shortfall, and the cause of the remainder is unknown. That table furnishes V, J and clone size, whereas the DNA furnished D and trimming. The sample table shows around 100,000 clones, and around 93% are seen once. 2.3% of the sample is held by the ten biggest clonotypes.

As to this clone: Its antigen is currently not known. Per-base qualities were not stored, and no clone one base away is much larger.

This receptor was identified in a human donor with active COVID-19. The donor label of this sample is uncertain. The specimen was peripheral blood.

The DNA is TGTGCCAGCAGACGCGGGACAGTCTCCTACGAGCAGTACTTC. It translates to CASRRGTVSYEQYF. This receptor chain uses TRBV5-5 and TRBJ2-7, with a weak D call of TRBD1 (7 bases match). The CDR3 sequence holds 14 residues, the cysteine and phenylalanine included. The read is trimmed to its CDR3 DNA, 42 bases read in frame from base 1. Per the germline V gene (reference sequence), SGHKS is the CDR1 and YYEKEE is the CDR2. The trim is 5 bases for V and 0 bases for J, with a gap of 12 bases between the germline ends.